This T cell receptor (beta chain) was sequenced for a study of cytotoxic CD8 clonotypes in ibrutinib-treated CLL. Study at large: There were 11 relapsed/refractory patients and 15 treatment-naive patients, and fewer than 18 were IGHV unmutated. Study-wide results and limits: Public clonotypes, an uncommon group, contracted or remained stable on treatment.

A remark on this clone: What it recognizes is unknown.

Libraries were prepared by immunoSEQ multiplex PCR; TCRdb keeps only in-frame clonotypes and omits some of them. Here the sample spans about 270,000 clones, approximately 76% being singletons. The germline V and J ends were trimmed by 6 bases and 4 bases, with 12 bases remaining between them. Germline CDR1 reads KGHSH; CDR2 reads LQKENI. This CDR3 has 13 amino acids. The source material was PBMCs, sampled at disease progression, from a patient treated with ibrutinib. The V gene is TRBV18, the J gene TRBJ1-2; D gene ambiguous. The receptor's source is a human donor with chronic lymphocytic leukemia. The CDR3 reads CASSAKGGYGYTF. In nucleotides, the CDR3 is TGTGCCAGCTCCGCCAAGGGCGGCTATGGCTACACCTTC.